These 28 T cell receptor beta chains were all obtained from the same sample, sequenced in a study of blood T cells in healthy people across ages. Sample-barcoded 5' priming and a J-beta primer mix drove a second PCR of 7 to 11 cycles. TCRdb re-analysed the 5' RACE reads in MiXCR, keeping a single row per CDR3 protein. The profile shows roughly 1.5 million distinct CDR3 sequences, about 42% of them singletons. Sequenced sample: blood. These receptors were collected from a woman aged 18 to 35 in good health.

The chain is built from TRBV9 and TRBJ2-1; perhaps TRBD2 as D (6 bases). V was shortened by 2 bases and J by 4 bases, with 13 bases between the two germline ends. Germline V gene lookup returns CDR1 SGDLS and CDR2 YYNGEE. The CDR3 length is 15 residues. CDR3: CASSVGTSYYNEQFF. CDR3 nucleotide sequence: TGTGCCAGCAGCGTGGGGACTTCTTATTACAATGAGCAGTTCTTC.

This chain joins TRBV6-2 or TRBV6-3 and TRBJ2-3, with 13 nucleotides matching TRBD2. Germline assignment: CDR1 MNHEY and CDR2 SVGEGT. The V segment lost 5 bases and the J segment 4 bases; nucleotides outside the gene matches: 3. The CDR3 has 15 residues. The CDR3 DNA is TGTGCCAGCAGTAAAGGACTAGCGGGGGCAGATACGCAGTATTTT. It is translated as CASSKGLAGADTQYF.

The V gene is TRBV6-1, the J gene TRBJ1-5; D is ambiguous. The CDR3 consists of 13 residues. The V end lost 6 bases, the J end lost 5 bases, and 11 bases lay between the germline ends. The germline V gene has CDR1 MNHNS and CDR2 SASEGT. CDR3 sequence (DNA): TGTGCCAGCAGGGGTCAGCTCGATCAGCCCCAGCATTTT. Protein product: CASRGQLDQPQHF.

This chain connects TRBV25-1 to TRBJ2-5; no reliable D call. CDR1 is MGHDK, CDR2 SYGVNS, per germline. Trimming shortened V by 4 bases and J by 6 bases, and 12 bases separated the two germline ends. The CDR3 extends over 13 amino acids. CDR3 loop: CASSAASSQTQYF. The CDR3 DNA is TGTGCCAGCAGTGCCGCTAGTTCACAGACCCAGTACTTC. Drawing the rest from reference TRBV25-1 and TRBJ2-5, the complete variable domain is EADIYQTPRYLVIGTGKKITLECSQTMGHDKMYWYQQDPGMELHLIHYSYGVNSTEKGDLSSESTVSRIRTEHFPLTLESARPSHTSQYLCASSAASSQTQYFGPGTRLLVL.

The chain recombines TRBV11-2 with TRBJ2-7, with a possible D match to TRBD2 (6 bases). This CDR3 spans 14 amino acids. V lost 7 bases, J lost 0 bases, and 13 bases lay in between. The germline gives CDR1 SGHAT, CDR2 FQNNGV. The CDR3 protein is CASTRGGVSYEQYF. CDR3 DNA sequence: TGTGCCAGCACCCGGGGAGGAGTCTCCTACGAGCAGTACTTC.

The V call is TRBV18, the J call TRBJ1-1; D is unclear. Trimming removed 1 base at V and 8 bases at J, with 14 bases between. The CDR3 is 14 amino acids. In germline, CDR1 is KGHSH, CDR2 LQKENI. The CDR3 coding sequence is TGTGCCAGCTCACCACAAAAAGCCCAGGTGGAAGCTTTCTTT. It codes for CASSPQKAQVEAFF. The full variable domain, its missing parts supplied by reference TRBV18 and TRBJ1-1, is NAGVMQNPRHLVRRRGQEARLRCSPMKGHSHVYWYRQLPEEGLKFMVYLQKENIIDESGMPKERFSAEFPKEGPSILRIQQVVRGDSAAYFCASSPQKAQVEAFFGQGTRLTVV.

This clonotype has only a few counts. V usage is TRBV7-2 and J usage is TRBJ1-4; 8 bases map to TRBD1. Looked up from germline, CDR1 is SGHTA and CDR2 is FQGNSA. Germline trimming cut 5 bases from V and 0 bases from J; bases unmatched to any gene: 5. The CDR3 spans 16 residues. The CDR3 DNA sequence: TGTGCCAGCAGCAGACAGGGGTACGCAACTAATGAAAAACTGTTTTTT. Protein product: CASSRQGYATNEKLFF.

This sequence joins TRBV13 and TRBJ2-2; the D is unclear. With 2 bases removed from V and 7 bases from J, the gap between germline ends came to 5 bases. This CDR3 has 12 amino acids. From germline, CDR1 is PRHDT and CDR2 FYEKMQ (reference sequence). In DNA form, the CDR3 reads TGTGCCAGCAGCTTACTACTCGGGGAGCTGTTTTTT. As protein: CASSLLLGELFF.

The V and J genes are TRBV7-9 and TRBJ1-5; D remains ambiguous. The V and J ends lost 5 bases and 8 bases respectively, with 10 bases between them. The CDR3 totals 12 residues. Germline V gene lookup returns CDR1 SEHNR and CDR2 FQNEAQ (reference sequence). The CDR3 DNA sequence: TGTGCCAGCAGCGTCTACGCGGAGCCCCAGCATTTT. It translates to CASSVYAEPQHF.

The rearrangement joins TRBV10-3 to TRBJ2-1, with unresolved D. Per the germline V gene, CDR1 is ENHRY and CDR2 is SYGVKD. CDR3 length: 14 amino acids. Trimming shortened V by 4 bases and J by 0 bases, and 7 bases separated the two germline ends. Here the CDR3 reads CAISGLVSYNEQFF. The CDR3 nucleotides read TGTGCCATCAGTGGGCTTGTCTCCTACAATGAGCAGTTCTTC.

The J gene is TRBJ2-3, the V gene TRBV6-5, with a possible D match to TRBD1 (6 bases). The CDR3 is 16 amino acids. V shed 2 bases and J shed 4 bases, with 16 bases lying between them. Per the germline V gene, CDR1 is MNHEY and CDR2 is SVGAGI. The CDR3 sequence is CASSYVWQGNPDTQYF. The CDR3 nucleotides are TGTGCCAGCAGTTACGTCTGGCAGGGGAACCCAGATACGCAGTATTTT.

The chain has TRBV3-1 and TRBJ2-4; D may be TRBD2 (6 bases). In germline, CDR1 is LGHDT, CDR2 YNNKEL (reference sequence). V was clipped by 4 bases and J by 13 bases, with 26 bases between them. The CDR3 totals 16 residues. As DNA, the CDR3 is TGTGCCAGCAGCCCCCTTCTCCGGACTACCAGGGAGGAGCAGTACTTC. Translating gives CASSPLLRTTREEQYF. Full variable domain (rest looked up from reference TRBV3-1 and TRBJ2-4): DTAVSQTPKYLVTQMGNDKSIKCEQNLGHDTMYWYKQDSKKFLKIMFSYNNKELIINETVPNRFSPKSPDKAHLNLHINSLELGDSAVYFCASSPLLRTTREEQYFGAGTRLSVL.

On this clonotype itself: Compared with germline, one end of the junction differs, possibly owing to a read error. The V gene is TRBV6-2 or TRBV6-3, the J gene TRBJ2-1, with 8 bases that match TRBD1. The closer fit of TRBJ2-7 to the DNA end suggests the J call may be wrong. In germline, CDR1 is MNHEY, CDR2 SVGEGT. CDR3 length: 16 amino acids. As DNA, the CDR3 is TGTACCAGCAGTTACTCCTCCGGGACAGGCAATTACGAGCAGTACTTC. This codes for CTSSYSSGTGNYEQYF.

This clonotype was counted a few times. This CDR3 is CASSLPAVGTDSYNEQFF. The DNA for the CDR3 is TGTGCCAGCAGCTTACCCGCGGTAGGGACAGATTCCTACAATGAGCAGTTCTTC. V usage is TRBV7-2 and J usage is TRBJ2-1; 7 bases fit TRBD1. V dropped 2 bases and J dropped 1; count of bases not matched to a gene: 11. CDR1 is SGHTA and CDR2 is FQGNSA in the germline V gene. This CDR3 spans 18 amino acids.

V usage is TRBV20-1 and J usage is TRBJ2-1; no clear D. V was cut by 7 bases and J by 8 bases, with 18 bases left in between. The V gene's germline CDR1 is DFQATT and CDR2 SNEGSKA (reference sequence). CDR3 length: 13 amino acids. The CDR3 DNA sequence: TGCAGTGTTCCGATACGGATACTCGATGAGCAGTTCTTC. This gives the protein CSVPIRILDEQFF.

There are a few counts of this clonotype. V usage is TRBV11-1 and J usage is TRBJ2-7; 8 nucleotides agree with TRBD1. Germline assignment: CDR1 SGHAT and CDR2 FQDESV (reference sequence). After removal of 5 bases from V and 0 bases from J, the junction contained 6 bases not matched to a gene. The CDR3 consists of 15 residues. CDR3 protein: CASSRPGQASYEQYF. CDR3 sequence (DNA): TGTGCCAGCAGCCGGCCGGGACAGGCCTCCTACGAGCAGTACTTC. Drawing the rest from reference TRBV11-1 and TRBJ2-7, the complete variable domain is EAEVAQSPRYKITEKSQAVAFWCDPISGHATLYWYRQILGQGPELLVQFQDESVVDDSQLPKDRFSAERLKGVDSTLKIQPAELGDSAMYLCASSRPGQASYEQYFGPGTRLTVT.

The rearrangement uses TRBV29-1 and TRBJ2-7; the match to TRBD1 covers 7 bases. Germline V gene sequence: CDR1 SQVTM, CDR2 ANQGSEA. This CDR3 is built from 12 residues. V trimming: 1 base; J trimming: 5 bases; junction bases outside the gene matches: 2. For the CDR3, the DNA is TGCAGCGTTGAAGTGACAGGGAACGAGCAGTACTTC. This translates into CSVEVTGNEQYF.

This clonotype was counted only a few times. The V and J genes are TRBV20-1 and TRBJ2-5; possibly TRBD2 for D (5 bases). V was clipped by 3 bases and J by 0 bases, with 8 bases between them. Germline V CDR1 and CDR2: DFQATT, SNEGSKA (reference sequence). The CDR3 totals 13 residues. The CDR3 nucleotides are TGCAGTGCTAGCCTGGACTACCAAGAGACCCAGTACTTC. It specifies CSASLDYQETQYF.

J is TRBJ1-2 and V is TRBV7-2; 8 bases are a match to TRBD1. The CDR3 loop spans 16 amino acids. V shed 5 bases, J shed 2 bases, and the junction held 10 bases outside the gene matches. The germline V gene encodes CDR1 SGHTA and CDR2 FQGNSA. This chain's CDR3 is CASSPQAGGGNYGYTF. As DNA, the CDR3 is TGTGCCAGCAGCCCCCAGGCAGGGGGCGGGAACTATGGCTACACCTTC.

The V call is TRBV12-3 or TRBV12-4, the J call TRBJ2-3; 11 nucleotides line up with TRBD2. The CDR3 extends over 15 amino acids. Trimming took 7 bases from V and 6 from J; bases not matched to a gene: 9. The CDR3: CASIWGTSGGDTQYF. Here the CDR3 DNA reads TGTGCCAGCATCTGGGGGACTAGCGGAGGGGATACGCAGTATTTT.

In its sample, this clonotype was seen a few times. The chain joins TRBV25-1 to TRBJ2-5; 8 bases line up with TRBD1. With 2 bases clipped from V and 3 bases from J, the junction kept 11 bases outside the gene matches. The CDR3 length is 17 residues. The germline CDR1 and CDR2 sequences are MGHDK and SYGVNS. The CDR3 is CASSEMVGTGYEETQYF. The DNA of the CDR3 is TGTGCCAGCAGTGAAATGGTCGGGACAGGCTACGAAGAGACCCAGTACTTC.

The chain uses TRBV7-2 and TRBJ1-5; D gene unclear. Germline V gives CDR1 SGHTA, CDR2 FQGNSA. The V and J ends lost 5 bases and 2 bases respectively, with 19 bases between them. The CDR3 sequence is 17 residues long. The CDR3 loop is CASSTIGSLYGNQPQHF. The CDR3 region has the DNA TGTGCCAGCAGCACCATAGGAAGCCTTTATGGCAATCAGCCCCAGCATTTT.

The table lists this clonotype with a few counts. This sequence joins TRBV12-3 or TRBV12-4 and TRBJ2-3; no clear D gene. CDR3 size: 16 residues. V lost 3 bases to trimming and J lost 0 bases, with 13 bases between them. The CDR3 DNA reads TGTGCCAGCAGTTTCAGGCGGAGCTCTAGCACAGATACGCAGTATTTT. Its protein product is CASSFRRSSSTDTQYF.

This clonotype was seen just once. The DNA for the CDR3 is TGCGCCAGCAGCTTGACGTTGAGGGAAATGGCTGGAAACACCATATATTTT. The encoded protein is CASSLTLREMAGNTIYF. The V call is TRBV5-1, the J call TRBJ1-3; D uncertain. The germline V gene has CDR1 SGHRS and CDR2 YFSETQ. This CDR3 has 17 amino acids. Trimming removed 1 base at V and 2 bases at J, with 16 bases between.

As regards this clonotype: At one end, the junction sequence differs from germline, possibly due to a read error. This chain uses TRBV9 with TRBJ2-3, with a possible D match to TRBD2 (5 bases). The CDR3 is 15 residues long. Germline-derived CDR1 and CDR2 are SGDLS and YYNGEE. The CDR3 loop reads CASNVGGLGGDTQYF. In DNA, the CDR3 is TGTGCCAGCAACGTAGGCGGTCTAGGAGGAGATACGCAGTATTTT.

The J gene is TRBJ2-1, the V gene TRBV24-1; D may match TRBD1 or TRBD2 (5 bases each). V lost 5 bases and J lost 13, with 11 bases in between. The CDR3 is 11 residues long. Germline V gives CDR1 KGHDR, CDR2 SFDVKD. The chain's CDR3 is CATSVGPEQFF. The DNA for the CDR3 is TGTGCCACCAGTGTGGGACCGGAACAGTTCTTC.

The chain joins TRBV18 to TRBJ2-6, with D perhaps TRBD1 (6 bases). The germline V and J ends were trimmed by 3 bases and 1 base, with 19 bases remaining between them. This CDR3 contains 19 residues. Germline V gene lookup returns CDR1 KGHSH and CDR2 LQKENI. The CDR3 nucleotides are TGTGCCAGCTCACCCTTGGGCCAGGGGTCCGCATCTGGGGCCAACGTCCTGACTTTC. It yields the protein CASSPLGQGSASGANVLTF.

DNA for the CDR3: TGTGCCAGCAGCCAGGGGGACGGGCAGTACTTC. Translated: CASSQGDGQYF. The chain is built from TRBV9 and TRBJ2-4, with TRBD1 matching over 7 bases. Germline assignment: CDR1 SGDLS and CDR2 YYNGEE. The V segment lost 4 bases and the J segment 13 bases; nucleotides outside the gene matches: 5. CDR3 size: 11 residues.